Included here is one T cell receptor beta chain sequence, with context. The sample carries other DNA sequences with the same CDR3. The sample is drawn from a study of Ad26.COV2.S vaccination and SARS-CoV-2 variants. Turning to the study itself: Donor got 5x10^10 or 1x10^11 viral particles of Ad26.COV2.S.

This CDR3 is built from 15 residues. Germline CDR1 is SGHRS and CDR2 is YFSETQ. V lost 0 bases to trimming and J lost 0 bases, with 6 bases between them. Treatment: some 20 received Ad26.COV2.S at low or high dose, single or two shots; about 5 received placebo; per-sample allocation not given. Vaccine and placebo recipients were sampled on day 63 after the first injection. Measured with immunoSEQ multiplex PCR; TCRdb has only the in-frame clones, and not every one. The table has fewer than 900,000 clones, around 92% seen once; the top ten hold about 1.5%. This sequence originates from a person aged 18-60 years who received the Ad26.COV2.S COVID-19 vaccine or a placebo. Sequenced material: peripheral blood, taken in a trial of Ad26.COV2.S vaccine versus placebo. The chain carries TRBV5-1 and TRBJ1-4; a weak D match, TRBD1 (5 bases). CDR3 sequence reads: CASSLGGTTNEKLFF. The CDR3 nucleotides are TGCGCCAGCAGCTTGGGGGGGACAACTAATGAAAAACTGTTTTTT. Supplemented by reference TRBV5-1 and TRBJ1-4, the full variable domain reads KAGVTQTPRYLIKTRGQQVTLSCSPISGHRSVSWYQQTPGQGLQFLFEYFSETQRNKGNFPGRFSGRQFSNSRSEMNVSTLELGDSALYLCASSLGGTTNEKLFFGSGTQLSVL.